Below, 13 T cell receptor beta chains from the same sample are listed, as sequenced in a study of blood T cell repertoires in COVID-19. Measured with immunoSEQ multiplex PCR; TCRdb has only the in-frame clones, and not every one. The data show 150,000 to 200,000 clones, 80% to 90% seen once. The sample consisted of peripheral blood. These receptor sequences come from a man in his 70s with active or convalescent COVID-19.

J is TRBJ2-3 and V is TRBV5-1; the match to TRBD1 covers 10 bases. CDR3 size: 15 residues. The germline V gene encodes CDR1 SGHRS and CDR2 YFSETQ. After removal of 4 bases from V and 3 bases from J, the junction contained 5 bases not matched to a gene. The CDR3 region is CASSNGQGVTDTQYF. The CDR3 DNA reads TGCGCCAGCAGCAATGGACAGGGGGTAACAGATACGCAGTATTTT. The full variable domain, in which reference TRBV5-1 and TRBJ2-3 provide the parts outside the CDR3, is KAGVTQTPRYLIKTRGQQVTLSCSPISGHRSVSWYQQTPGQGLQFLFEYFSETQRNKGNFPGRFSGRQFSNSRSEMNVSTLELGDSALYLCASSNGQGVTDTQYFGPGTRLTVL.

The rearrangement joins TRBV6-5 to TRBJ1-5; 7 bases are a match to TRBD1. Germline loops: CDR1 MNHEY, CDR2 SVGAGI. This CDR3 has 13 amino acids. Trimming at V came to 7 bases and at J to 7 bases, leaving 7 bases not matched to a gene. DNA of the CDR3: TGTGCCAGCAAAGGGGGCGCGGCCCAGCCCCAGCATTTT. Translating gives CASKGGAAQPQHF.

The chain's CDR3 is CASSLIGGGYTF. The CDR3 coding sequence is TGTGCCAGCAGTTTAATAGGGGGAGGCTACACCTTC. The chain links TRBV28 to TRBJ1-2, with D perhaps matching TRBD1 (6 bases). The CDR3 spans 12 residues. Trimming cost V 2 bases and J 8 bases, with 9 bases left between them. CDR1 and CDR2 (germline): MDHEN, SYDVKM.

The J gene is TRBJ2-1, the V gene TRBV29-1; no firm D call. The CDR3 totals 8 residues. Deletions cut 4 bases from V and 16 bases from J, with 8 bases between. Germline lookup yields CDR1 SQVTM and CDR2 ANQGSEA. In DNA form, the CDR3 reads TGCAGCGTTGGCCACTCCTTCTTC. Translation: CSVGHSFF.

The chain carries TRBV19 and TRBJ2-1; D is unresolved. This CDR3 comprises 13 residues. The V end lost 3 bases, the J end lost 0 bases, and 3 bases lay between the germline ends. The germline CDR1 and CDR2 sequences are LNHDA and SQIVND (reference sequence). The CDR3 nucleotides are TGTGCCAGTAGTATCCACTCCTACAATGAGCAGTTCTTC. This codes for CASSIHSYNEQFF.

CDR3 loop: CASSIVGGSSYNEQFF. The CDR3 DNA follows: TGTGCCAGTAGTATCGTGGGCGGGAGCAGCTACAATGAGCAGTTCTTC. The chain carries TRBV19 and TRBJ2-1; 7 nucleotides align to TRBD2. Germline CDR1 LNHDA, CDR2 SQIVND (reference sequence). Germline trimming cut 3 bases from V and 3 bases from J; bases unmatched to any gene: 8. This CDR3 is built from 16 residues.

The gene calls are TRBV2 and TRBJ2-7; possible D gene TRBD1, 5 bases. This CDR3 is built from 12 residues. The germline V gene has CDR1 SNHLY and CDR2 FYNNEI. Trimming stripped 8 bases from V and 7 bases from J, with 15 bases between. DNA of the CDR3: TGTGCCAGCGGCCAAGGGGCAGGGGAGCAGTACTTC. As protein: CASGQGAGEQYF.

V is TRBV3-1 (or the pseudogene TRBV3-2) and J is TRBJ2-4, with D possibly TRBD2 on 6 matching bases. The V end lost 1 base, the J end lost 6 bases, and 13 bases lay between the germline ends. Germline V gene sequence: CDR1 LGHDT, CDR2 YNNKEL (reference sequence). The CDR3 is 15 residues long. DNA of the CDR3: TGTGCCAGCAGCCAAGCCACCGGGACTGGAAACATTCAGTACTTC. This gives the protein CASSQATGTGNIQYF.

The rearrangement links TRBV3-1 (or the pseudogene TRBV3-2) to TRBJ2-5; 9 nucleotides agree with TRBD2. J gave up 6 bases and V 0 bases, and 8 bases lay outside the gene matches. Germline CDR1 LGHDT, CDR2 YNNKEL (reference sequence). The CDR3 spans 16 residues. This CDR3 is CASSQDRAGGIQTQYF. CDR3 coding DNA: TGTGCCAGCAGCCAAGATCGAGCGGGGGGCATTCAGACCCAGTACTTC.

The chain combines TRBV5-1 with TRBJ2-1; 8 bases are a match to TRBD1. From germline, CDR1 is SGHRS and CDR2 YFSETQ. There are 14 residues in the CDR3. V lost 2 bases and J lost 5; bases outside the gene matches: 3. This CDR3 reads CASSFHRGDNEQFF. DNA of the CDR3: TGCGCCAGCAGCTTCCACAGGGGGGACAATGAGCAGTTCTTC. The full variable domain, its missing parts supplied by reference TRBV5-1 and TRBJ2-1, is KAGVTQTPRYLIKTRGQQVTLSCSPISGHRSVSWYQQTPGQGLQFLFEYFSETQRNKGNFPGRFSGRQFSNSRSEMNVSTLELGDSALYLCASSFHRGDNEQFFGPGTRLTVL.

This clone was seen a few times. V gene TRBV7-6 combines with J gene TRBJ2-7; 11 bases match TRBD1. Unmatched junction bases numbered 6, after V lost 4 bases and J lost 4 bases. The CDR3 runs to 15 residues. Germline lookup yields CDR1 SGHVS and CDR2 FNYEAQ. The CDR3 is CASSSGTGGGYEQYF. As DNA, the CDR3 is TGTGCCAGCAGCTCCGGGACAGGGGGAGGGTACGAGCAGTACTTC.

This clone was detected only once. The J gene is TRBJ2-5, the V gene TRBV7-2; weak D call: TRBD2 (6 bases). The CDR3 is made up of 13 amino acids. CDR1 SGHTA and CDR2 FQGNSA come from the germline V gene. Trimming removed 5 bases from V and 4 bases from J, with 11 bases in between. CDR3 DNA sequence: TGTGCCAGCAGCCGGGTGGAGGGAGAGACCCAGTACTTC. This sequence encodes CASSRVEGETQYF. The whole variable domain, remainder taken from reference TRBV7-2 and TRBJ2-5, is GAGVSQSPSNKVTEKGKDVELRCDPISGHTALYWYRQSLGQGLEFLIYFQGNSAPDKSGLPSDRFSAERTGGSVSTLTIQRTQQEDSAVYLCASSRVEGETQYFGPGTRLLVL.

The rearrangement links TRBV28 to TRBJ2-4; 12 bases match TRBD2. Germline CDR1 is MDHEN and CDR2 is SYDVKM. With V trimmed by 4 bases and J by 4 bases, 5 bases remained unmatched. The CDR3 totals 16 residues. CDR3 loop: CASSSGLAGIKNIQYF. DNA of the CDR3: TGTGCCAGCAGTTCCGGACTAGCGGGGATTAAAAACATTCAGTACTTC.